These 26 T cell receptor beta chains were sequenced from one sample in a study of blood T cells in healthy people across ages. Alongside a J-beta primer mix, a sample-barcoded 5' primer served in a second PCR lasting about 6 to 11 cycles. In TCRdb, the 5' RACE reads were re-called with MiXCR into one record per CDR3 protein. The sample consists of 1.8 million or so distinct CDR3 sequences, 35% to 50% of them appearing once. The source material was blood. The receptor source for this set is a human donor in good health.

This clonotype was seen a handful of times. This chain joins TRBV13 and TRBJ2-3, with D hard to call. Between the trimmed V and J ends, which lost 5 bases and 2 bases, there was a span of 11 bases. Looked up from germline, CDR1 is PRHDT and CDR2 is FYEKMQ (reference sequence). This CDR3 is 14 amino acids long. The CDR3 DNA follows: TGTGCCAGCAGCCCCAGGATAAACACAGATACGCAGTATTTT. Protein sequence: CASSPRINTDTQYF.

The gene calls are TRBV12-3 or TRBV12-4 and TRBJ1-6, with D perhaps TRBD1 (5 bases). The V gene lost 5 bases and the J gene lost 4 bases, with 12 bases spanning the gap. This CDR3 has 15 amino acids. CDR3 residues: CASSLGTSYNSPLHF. The CDR3 nucleotides read TGTGCCAGCAGTCTCGGGACCTCTTATAATTCACCCCTCCACTTT.

The chain recombines TRBV7-2 with TRBJ2-3, with D possibly being TRBD2 (6 bases). The CDR3 spans 15 residues. V lost 5 bases and J lost 1, with 13 bases in between. Germline V gives CDR1 SGHTA, CDR2 FQGNSA. The CDR3 spells CASSRDSDRTDTQYF. The DNA for the CDR3 is TGTGCCAGCAGCCGGGACTCAGACCGCACAGATACGCAGTATTTT. Full variable domain (outside the CDR3, taken from reference TRBV7-2 and TRBJ2-3): GAGVSQSPSNKVTEKGKDVELRCDPISGHTALYWYRQSLGQGLEFLIYFQGNSAPDKSGLPSDRFSAERTGGSVSTLTIQRTQQEDSAVYLCASSRDSDRTDTQYFGPGTRLTVL.

This clonotype was seen only a few times. The chain is built from TRBV5-1 and TRBJ2-3; TRBD1 matches at 7 bases. The CDR3 length is 15 residues. J was trimmed by 4 bases and V by 1 base; bases with no gene match: 6. Germline CDR1 is SGHRS and CDR2 is YFSETQ. In DNA, the CDR3 is TGCGCCAGCAGCTTGTCCCGACAGGGCGCAGATACGCAGTATTTT. Its protein product is CASSLSRQGADTQYF.

This clonotype was detected a few times. The chain links TRBV6-2 or TRBV6-3 to TRBJ2-1, with D possibly TRBD2 on 5 matching bases. V lost 5 bases to trimming and J lost 2 bases, with 19 bases between them. From germline, CDR1 is MNHEY and CDR2 SVGEGT. The CDR3 extends over 17 amino acids. The CDR3 here is CASSPLVGYGAYNEQFF. The DNA for the CDR3 is TGTGCCAGCAGTCCGCTGGTTGGGTACGGGGCCTACAATGAGCAGTTCTTC.

This chain uses TRBV10-3 with TRBJ2-5, with a tentative D call TRBD1 (6 bases). Trimming left V 3 bases short and J 5 bases short, with 10 bases between. The CDR3 consists of 13 residues. Germline-derived CDR1 and CDR2 are ENHRY and SYGVKD. The CDR3 reads CAISDGQKETQYF. The CDR3, as DNA: TGTGCCATCAGTGACGGACAGAAGGAGACCCAGTACTTC.

In its sample, this clonotype was seen a few times. The rearrangement links TRBV10-3 to TRBJ2-7, with 9 bases fitting TRBD1. Losses at the gene ends were 5 bases for V and 6 bases for J; bases not matched to a gene: 8. Per germline, CDR1 ENHRY and CDR2 SYGVKD. The CDR3 loop spans 14 amino acids. CDR3 in DNA: TGTGCCATCAGTACAACCGGGACAGGGTTCGAGCAGTACTTC. Encoded protein: CAISTTGTGFEQYF.

A few counts support this clonotype. The chain has TRBV3-1 and TRBJ1-1; 7 bases are shared with TRBD1. V gave up 2 bases and J gave up 8 bases; unmatched junction bases: 5. Germline-derived CDR1 and CDR2 are LGHDT and YNNKEL (reference sequence). The CDR3 totals 13 residues. This CDR3 is CASSQPLQGEAFF. The DNA of the CDR3 is TGTGCCAGCAGCCAACCCCTACAGGGGGAAGCTTTCTTT. Supplemented by reference TRBV3-1 and TRBJ1-1, the full variable domain reads DTAVSQTPKYLVTQMGNDKSIKCEQNLGHDTMYWYKQDSKKFLKIMFSYNNKELIINETVPNRFSPKSPDKAHLNLHINSLELGDSAVYFCASSQPLQGEAFFGQGTRLTVV.

The rearrangement joins TRBV10-3 to TRBJ2-5; 8 nucleotides match TRBD2. Unmatched junction bases numbered 11, after V lost 10 bases and J lost 4 bases. CDR1 and CDR2 (germline): ENHRY, SYGVKD. The CDR3 consists of 14 residues. The CDR3 DNA reads as TGTGCCAGCCGTACGGGACTAGAAAGAGAGACCCAGTACTTC. Translating gives CASRTGLERETQYF.

This clonotype was counted between two and nine times. V gene TRBV29-1 combines with J gene TRBJ1-1; D not certain. Per the germline V gene, CDR1 is SQVTM and CDR2 is ANQGSEA. The CDR3 is 10 residues long. V was shortened by 1 base and J by 8 bases, with 5 bases between the two germline ends. The CDR3 loop reads CSVEVTEAFF. CDR3 in DNA: TGCAGCGTTGAAGTCACAGAAGCTTTCTTT.

The V and J genes are TRBV14 and TRBJ2-1, with D maybe TRBD2 (7 bases). The germline gives CDR1 SGHDN, CDR2 FVKESK. With 4 bases removed from V and 0 bases from J, the gap between germline ends came to 28 bases. This CDR3 has 21 residues. CDR3 region: CASSLSHGGPYSYFSYNEQFF. DNA of the CDR3: TGTGCCAGCAGCCTATCGCACGGGGGGCCCTATTCCTATTTCTCCTACAATGAGCAGTTCTTC.

V gene TRBV6-1 combines with J gene TRBJ2-5; the D is unclear. Germline V gene sequence: CDR1 MNHNS, CDR2 SASEGT. This CDR3 comprises 13 residues. V was cut by 4 bases and J by 2 bases, with 8 bases left in between. The CDR3 bases are TGTGCCAGCAGTGTCGTAAAACAAGAGACCCAGTACTTC. This gives the protein CASSVVKQETQYF.

This chain joins TRBV6-5 and TRBJ1-1, with D unresolved. The V gene's germline CDR1 is MNHEY and CDR2 SVGAGI. This CDR3 has 14 amino acids. V dropped 2 bases and J dropped 0 bases, with 7 bases sitting between them. In DNA, the CDR3 is TGTGCCAGCAGTTACGGACCCCTGAACACTGAAGCTTTCTTT. This gives the protein CASSYGPLNTEAFF.

The chain combines TRBV20-1 with TRBJ2-7; TRBD1 is a possible D gene (6 bases). Germline lookup yields CDR1 DFQATT and CDR2 SNEGSKA (reference sequence). V gave up 6 bases and J gave up 6 bases, with 21 bases separating them. This CDR3 contains 14 residues. CDR3 nucleotide sequence: TGCAGTGCCTCTCTTTCTTCCGGGACATCCGAGCAGTACTTC. Translating gives CSASLSSGTSEQYF.

The chain couples TRBV20-1 to TRBJ1-4, with unresolved D. Trimming shortened V by 3 bases and J by 5 bases, and 10 bases separated the two germline ends. Per germline, CDR1 DFQATT and CDR2 SNEGSKA (reference sequence). The CDR3 runs 13 residues. The CDR3 coding sequence is TGCAGTGCTAGGACGAACCGAAATGAAAAACTGTTTTTT. Translated, it gives CSARTNRNEKLFF.

V gene TRBV12-3 or TRBV12-4 combines with J gene TRBJ1-1; D possibly corresponds to TRBD1 (5 bases). V was pared by 6 bases and J by 1 base, with 15 bases between. This CDR3 spans 15 amino acids. CDR3 loop: CASSRVERRNTEAFF. In nucleotides, the CDR3 is TGTGCCAGCAGCAGGGTGGAGAGGAGGAACACTGAAGCTTTCTTT.

This chain links TRBV29-1 with TRBJ2-7, with D hard to call. The germline gives CDR1 SQVTM, CDR2 ANQGSEA. V lost 0 bases to trimming and J lost 8 bases, with 14 bases between them. The CDR3 extends over 13 amino acids. The DNA of the CDR3 is TGCAGCGTTGAAGAGAGTTGGGGATCCAAGCAGTACTTC. It yields the protein CSVEESWGSKQYF.

The chain combines TRBV6-4 with TRBJ1-5; D unresolved. With 3 bases removed from V and 5 bases from J, the gap between germline ends came to 8 bases. From germline, CDR1 is MRHNA and CDR2 SNTAGT. The CDR3 runs 13 residues. CDR3 loop: CASSESRDQPQHF. In DNA form, the CDR3 reads TGTGCCAGCAGTGAATCGAGGGATCAGCCCCAGCATTTT.

V is TRBV29-1 and J is TRBJ1-2, with D perhaps matching TRBD1 (5 bases). This CDR3 contains 11 residues. Germline V gene lookup returns CDR1 SQVTM and CDR2 ANQGSEA. The V and J ends lost 4 bases and 6 bases respectively, with 9 bases between them. The DNA for the CDR3 is TGCAGCGTTGTAGCGACAGATGGCTACACCTTC. It is translated as CSVVATDGYTF.

The chain couples TRBV7-2 to TRBJ2-1; TRBD2 aligns across 9 bases. Germline V gene data show CDR1 as SGHTA and CDR2 as FQGNSA. CDR3 length equals 15 residues. V shed 5 bases, J shed 5 bases, and the junction held 7 bases outside the gene matches. CDR3 nucleotides: TGTGCCAGCAGCCCGGAGCGGGGGGTGAACAATGAGCAGTTCTTC. It codes for CASSPERGVNNEQFF.

The DNA of the CDR3 is TGTGCCAGCAGCTGGAGGGGGCCACAAGATACGCAGTATTTT. This codes for CASSWRGPQDTQYF. V and J are TRBV7-2 and TRBJ2-3, with D tentatively TRBD1 (7 bases). From germline, CDR1 is SGHTA and CDR2 FQGNSA. V dropped 4 bases and J dropped 5 bases, with 13 bases sitting between them. The CDR3 runs 14 residues.

This clonotype occurred a few times. The V gene is TRBV7-2, the J gene TRBJ2-7; tentatively, D is TRBD1 (5 bases). Trimming cost V 5 bases and J 3 bases, with 14 bases left between them. This CDR3 is 14 amino acids long. Germline-derived CDR1 and CDR2 are SGHTA and FQGNSA. CDR3 sequence (DNA): TGTGCCAGCAGCCCTGACAGTGGGATCTACGAGCAGTACTTC. It is translated as CASSPDSGIYEQYF.

The V and J genes are TRBV28 and TRBJ2-3; the D call may be TRBD1 or TRBD2 (5 bases each). With 8 bases removed from V and 1 base from J, the gap between germline ends came to 16 bases. The germline gives CDR1 MDHEN, CDR2 SYDVKM. CDR3 length equals 15 residues. The CDR3 DNA reads TGTGCCAGCGGGGGAGCCCGTCGGGGCACAGATACGCAGTATTTT. This gives the protein CASGGARRGTDTQYF.

This chain links TRBV2 with TRBJ2-3; TRBD2 is a possible D gene (5 bases). This CDR3 is built from 14 residues. Trimming removed 1 base from V and 0 bases from J, with 5 bases in between. Looked up from germline, CDR1 is SNHLY and CDR2 is FYNNEI. CDR3 sequence reads: CASSEGRSTDTQYF. CDR3 sequence (DNA): TGTGCCAGCAGTGAAGGGAGGAGCACAGATACGCAGTATTTT.

This chain connects TRBV13 to TRBJ2-1; TRBD2 matches at 7 bases. With V trimmed by 5 bases and J by 3 bases, 4 bases remained unmatched. Germline CDR1 PRHDT, CDR2 FYEKMQ (reference sequence). The CDR3 consists of 14 residues. The CDR3 sequence is CASSRWTSYNEQFF. The CDR3 DNA sequence: TGTGCCAGCAGCCGCTGGACTAGCTACAATGAGCAGTTCTTC.

This clonotype was seen more than once but under ten times. The CDR3 is CASSLQSGQIYEQYF. The DNA for the CDR3 is TGTGCCAGCTCACTCCAATCGGGACAGATTTACGAGCAGTACTTC. The chain links TRBV18 to TRBJ2-7; 7 positions match TRBD1. This CDR3 is built from 15 residues. Looked up from germline, CDR1 is KGHSH and CDR2 is LQKENI. The trim removed 4 bases at V and 4 bases at J, leaving 10 bases unmatched.